Included here is one T cell receptor beta chain sequence, with context. The target of this receptor is not known. No base qualities exist here, and no much larger clone lies one base off it. Donors formed part of the validation cohort, which comprised over a hundred subjects and was distinct from the first cohort of 550 to 850 subjects. V has 2 bases trimmed and J has 3 bases trimmed; junction bases matching no gene number 3. The CDR3 starts with the cysteine, ends with the phenylalanine, and has 14 residues. Here the CDR3 DNA is all that survives: 42 bases in frame from base 1. CDR1 and CDR2, per the germline V gene, are SGHVS and FQNEAQ. The source of the sample is a study of cytomegalovirus exposure and HLA in healthy donors (dated by TCRdb to the late 2010s). For context, the study as a whole: According to a later analysis, one platform produced both the 100 to 150 validation repertoires and the roughly 650 repertoires of the first cohort. The aim of the study was to test whether cataloging public T cell receptors could identify signatures of past pathogen exposure. Besides the first cohort of approximately 670 subjects, a separate validation cohort made up of roughly 130 different subjects was used. The study combined high-throughput TCR immunosequencing, statistical association of individual TCRs with disease status, and machine learning to predict cytomegalovirus infection status. General conclusions and limits of the study: All 120 or so repertoires were used to score co-occurrence in the validation cohort in a later analysis, because that analysis had no HLA typing for the cohort. In a later analysis, TCRs clustered in the first cohort were found to also tend to co-occur in the 100 to 150 validation repertoires, with over 90% of cluster scores above 0. A total of some 180 TCR beta chains were listed by the study as associated with cytomegalovirus. In both the original and validation cohorts, the classifier was reported to diagnose cytomegalovirus status with high specificity and sensitivity. A few of the identified cytomegalovirus-associated TCR beta chains were confirmed in vitro to be specific for cytomegalovirus antigens. According to the authors, the approach could potentially be generalized to other disease states and immunological phenotypes. Most TCR sequences were seen in very few donors, while some public TCRs were found in many individuals.

The library was produced with the immunoSEQ multiplex PCR assay. The source study handled its data this way. To diagnose cytomegalovirus status from the catalog of TCR beta chain sequences, a statistical classification framework was built. The table comes from immuneACCESS by way of TCRdb, which keeps in-frame sequences with V and J called. Part of the clones is missing from these tables; in studies checked, under half for an unresolved V gene and the rest for unknown reasons. D and trimming come from the DNA, and the V and J calls and clone size come from that table. In all, the sample holds 130,000 or so clones, and under 90% of those were seen once. The ten largest account for around 3.1% of the sample.

This clonotype was obtained from a man aged 25 to 40 in good health and CMV-seronegative. Sequencing was done on a sample of PBMCs. The receptor chain draws on TRBV7-8 and TRBJ1-2; 7 junctional bases match TRBD1. CDR3 sequence: CASSLQGVDYGYTF. Read as DNA, the sequence is TGTGCCAGCAGCTTACAGGGGGTGGACTATGGCTACACCTTC.